This T cell receptor (beta chain) stems from a study of T cell responses to AZD1222 COVID-19 vaccine. On this clone: Its target is not known.

Broader study findings: At study baseline, merely about 6 AZD1222 recipients were seropositive. No repertoire was sampled before or during the peak T cell response, only after it.

Per the germline V gene, CDR1 is MNHEY and CDR2 is SMNVEV (reference sequence). V gave up 5 bases and J gave up 4 bases, with 15 bases separating them. The CDR3 spans 15 residues. Some clones are missing from TCRdb's copy, which holds only in-frame ones; the method was immunoSEQ multiplex PCR. The data hold 250,000 to 300,000 clones, with around 92% observed a single time. Source: peripheral blood, taken 28 days after the second AZD1222 dose. The rearrangement uses TRBV27 and TRBJ2-1; D ambiguous. This TCR came from an adult who received the AZD1222 COVID-19 vaccine. The chain's CDR3 is CASSPTSPLYNEQFF. The CDR3 DNA sequence: TGTGCCAGCAGTCCCACCTCGCCGCTGTACAATGAGCAGTTCTTC.